A single T cell receptor beta chain is shown here with its context. Its antigen is not identified. The sample originates from a study of T cells after posttransplantation cyclophosphamide. Broader study findings: Recipient CMV seropositivity and CMV reactivation strongly tracked TRB clonality. TRB overlap between skin or GI tissue T cells and blood was limited.

Germline V gives CDR1 MNHEY, CDR2 SMNVEV (reference sequence). V was shortened by 2 bases and J by 4 bases, with 6 bases between the two germline ends. The CDR3 has 13 amino acids. TCRdb's table, derived via immunoSEQ multiplex PCR, lists solely in-frame clones and lacks some. The sample yields about 47,000 clones, around nine tenths seen once. The sample consisted of PBMCs. The sequence was obtained from a woman in her forties or fifties in good health and a related stem cell transplant donor. V is TRBV27 and J is TRBJ1-5; D unclear. The CDR3 sequence is CASSLRINQPQHF. CDR3 bases: TGTGCCAGCAGTTTACGTATAAATCAGCCCCAGCATTTT.